This TCR beta chain was sequenced for a study of blood T cell repertoires in COVID-19. Participants were placed into cohorts based on the clinical history they reported. Profiling relied on immunoSEQ multiplex PCR, and the TCRdb table lists in-frame clones only, not all of them. The profile covers about 320,000 clones, with 89% appearing a single time and roughly 5.3% taken by the ten largest. Specimen: PBMCs or T cells enriched from blood (not recorded which). This receptor was obtained from a man between 60 and 70 years old who had recovered from COVID-19.

The CDR3, as DNA: TGTGCCAGCACCGGAGCGCATCGAGATCATGGCTACACCTTC. Its protein is CASTGAHRDHGYTF. The chain carries TRBV3-1 (or the pseudogene TRBV3-2) and TRBJ1-2; D is undetermined. From germline, CDR1 is LGHDT and CDR2 YNNKEL (reference sequence). The CDR3 spans 14 residues. Trimming took 7 bases from V and 6 from J, leaving 18 bases between them.